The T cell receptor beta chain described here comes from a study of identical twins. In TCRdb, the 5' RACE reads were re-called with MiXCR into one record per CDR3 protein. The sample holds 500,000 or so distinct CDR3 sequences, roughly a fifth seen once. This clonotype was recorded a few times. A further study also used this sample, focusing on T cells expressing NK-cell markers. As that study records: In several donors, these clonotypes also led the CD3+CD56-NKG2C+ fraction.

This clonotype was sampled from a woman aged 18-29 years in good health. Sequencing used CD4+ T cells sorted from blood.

CDR3 in DNA: TGTGCCATCAGTGATCAGGGGCTGGGCAATCAGCCCCAGCATTTT. Amino acid sequence: CAISDQGLGNQPQHF. The chain has TRBV10-3 and TRBJ1-5; a possible D gene is TRBD1 (6 bases). With 3 bases removed from V and 2 bases from J, the gap between germline ends came to 11 bases. CDR3 length: 15 amino acids. CDR1 is ENHRY, CDR2 SYGVKD, per germline.